This T cell receptor beta chain was profiled in a study of cytomegalovirus exposure and HLA in healthy donors. The PCR employed 60 Vbeta primers together with 13 Jbeta primers. Generated by immunoSEQ multiplex PCR, the TCRdb table keeps only in-frame clones and is missing some. This sample's clone table lists fewer than 70,000 clones. This CDR3 is 15 amino acids long. From germline, CDR1 is SGHRS and CDR2 YFSETQ. V gave up 0 bases and J gave up 1 base, with 10 bases separating them. This clonotype originated in a woman younger than 35 in good health and CMV-seronegative. The material sequenced was PBMCs. This sequence joins TRBV5-1 and TRBJ1-1; D may be TRBD1 (6 bases). CDR3 nucleotide sequence: TGCGCCAGCAGCTTGGAGCAGGGGCGGAACACTGAAGCTTTCTTT. This codes for CASSLEQGRNTEAFF.